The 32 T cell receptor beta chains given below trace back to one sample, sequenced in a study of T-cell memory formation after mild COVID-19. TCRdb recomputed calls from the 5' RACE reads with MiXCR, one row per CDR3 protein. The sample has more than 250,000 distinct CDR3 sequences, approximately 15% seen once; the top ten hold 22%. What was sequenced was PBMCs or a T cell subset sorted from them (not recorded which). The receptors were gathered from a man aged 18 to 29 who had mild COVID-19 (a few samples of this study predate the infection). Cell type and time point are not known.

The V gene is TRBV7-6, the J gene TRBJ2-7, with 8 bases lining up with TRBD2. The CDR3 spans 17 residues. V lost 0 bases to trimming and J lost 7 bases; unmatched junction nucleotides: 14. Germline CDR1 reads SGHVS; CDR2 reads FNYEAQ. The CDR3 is CASSLASGRTSLREQYV. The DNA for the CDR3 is TGTGCCAGCAGCTTAGCCTCAGGGAGGACTAGCCTCCGGGAGCAGTACGTC.

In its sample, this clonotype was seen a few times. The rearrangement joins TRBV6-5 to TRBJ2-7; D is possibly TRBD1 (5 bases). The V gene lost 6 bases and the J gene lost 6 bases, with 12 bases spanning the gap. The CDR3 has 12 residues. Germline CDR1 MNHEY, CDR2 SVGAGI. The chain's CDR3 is CASSPDRREQYF. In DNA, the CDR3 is TGTGCCAGCAGCCCAGACAGACGCGAGCAGTACTTC.

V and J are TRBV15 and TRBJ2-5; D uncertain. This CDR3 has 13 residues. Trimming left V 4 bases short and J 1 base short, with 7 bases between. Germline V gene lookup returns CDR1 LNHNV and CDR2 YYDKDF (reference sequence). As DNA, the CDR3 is TGTGCCACCAGCACCGGACCCCAAGAGACCCAGTACTTC. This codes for CATSTGPQETQYF.

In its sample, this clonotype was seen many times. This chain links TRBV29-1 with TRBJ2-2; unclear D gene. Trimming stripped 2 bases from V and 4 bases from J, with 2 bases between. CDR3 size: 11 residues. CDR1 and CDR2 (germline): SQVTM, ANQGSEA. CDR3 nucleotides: TGCAGCGTTGAAACCACCGGGGAGCTGTTTTTT. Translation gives CSVETTGELFF.

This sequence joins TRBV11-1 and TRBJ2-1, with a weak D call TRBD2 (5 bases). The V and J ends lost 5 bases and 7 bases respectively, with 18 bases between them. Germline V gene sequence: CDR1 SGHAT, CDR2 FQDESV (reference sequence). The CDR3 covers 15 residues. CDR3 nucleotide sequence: TGTGCCAGCAGCGTGCCGGACGTAAGAGGGAATGAGCAGTTCTTC. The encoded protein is CASSVPDVRGNEQFF.

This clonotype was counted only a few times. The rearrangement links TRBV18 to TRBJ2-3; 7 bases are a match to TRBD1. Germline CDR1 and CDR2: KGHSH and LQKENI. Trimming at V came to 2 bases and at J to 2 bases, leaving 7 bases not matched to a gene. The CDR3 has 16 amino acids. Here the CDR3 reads CASSPLRQGDTDTQYF. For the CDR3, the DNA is TGTGCCAGCTCACCATTGAGACAGGGCGACACAGATACGCAGTATTTT.

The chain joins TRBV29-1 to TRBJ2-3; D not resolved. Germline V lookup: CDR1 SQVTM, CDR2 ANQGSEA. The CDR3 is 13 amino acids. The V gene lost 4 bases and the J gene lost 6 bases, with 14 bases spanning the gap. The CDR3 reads CSVVGRFMDTQYF. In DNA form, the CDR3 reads TGCAGCGTTGTGGGTCGGTTCATGGATACGCAGTATTTT.

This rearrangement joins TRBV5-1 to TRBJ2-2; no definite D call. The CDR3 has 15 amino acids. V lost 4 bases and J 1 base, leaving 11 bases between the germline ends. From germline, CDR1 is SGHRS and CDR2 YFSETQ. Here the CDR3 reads CASSPFLGNTGELFF. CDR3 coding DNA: TGCGCCAGCAGCCCCTTCCTGGGGAACACCGGGGAGCTGTTTTTT.

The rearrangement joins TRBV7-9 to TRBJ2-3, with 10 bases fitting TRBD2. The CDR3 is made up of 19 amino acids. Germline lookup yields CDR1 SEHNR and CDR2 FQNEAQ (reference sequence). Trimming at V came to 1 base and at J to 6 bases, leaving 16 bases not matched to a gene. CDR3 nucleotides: TGTGCCAGCAGCTTAGTTGAACGGCTCTCTAGCGGGGGTTGGGATACGCAGTATTTT. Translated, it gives CASSLVERLSSGGWDTQYF.

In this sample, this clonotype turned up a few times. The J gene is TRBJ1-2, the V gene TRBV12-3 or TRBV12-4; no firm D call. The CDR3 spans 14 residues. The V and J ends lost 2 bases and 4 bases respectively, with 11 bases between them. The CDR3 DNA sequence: TGTGCCAGCAGTTTAAGTGGACGGCCCTATGGCTACACCTTC. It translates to CASSLSGRPYGYTF.

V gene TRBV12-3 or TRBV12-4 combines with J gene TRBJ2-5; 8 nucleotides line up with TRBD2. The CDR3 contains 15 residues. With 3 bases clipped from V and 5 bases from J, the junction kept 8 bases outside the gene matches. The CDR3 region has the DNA TGTGCCAGCAGTTTCCTTCCCCAGCGGGAGGAGACCCAGTACTTC. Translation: CASSFLPQREETQYF.

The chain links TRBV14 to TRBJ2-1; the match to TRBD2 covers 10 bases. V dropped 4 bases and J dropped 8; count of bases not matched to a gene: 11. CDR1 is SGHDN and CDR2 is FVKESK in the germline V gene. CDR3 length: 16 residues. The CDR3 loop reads CASSLLSGGAKYEQFF. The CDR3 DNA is TGTGCCAGCAGCCTGCTGAGCGGGGGGGCTAAGTATGAGCAGTTCTTC.

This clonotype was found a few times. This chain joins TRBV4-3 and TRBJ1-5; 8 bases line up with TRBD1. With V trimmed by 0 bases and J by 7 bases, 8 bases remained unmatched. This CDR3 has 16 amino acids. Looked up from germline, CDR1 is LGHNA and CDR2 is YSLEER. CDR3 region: CASSQDNGQGGQPQHF. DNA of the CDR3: TGCGCCAGCAGCCAAGATAACGGACAGGGTGGCCAGCCCCAGCATTTT.

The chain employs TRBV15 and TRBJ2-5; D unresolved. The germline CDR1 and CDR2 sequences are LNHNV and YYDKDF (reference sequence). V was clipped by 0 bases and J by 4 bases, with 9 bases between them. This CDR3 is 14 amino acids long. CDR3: CATSRDTVGETQYF. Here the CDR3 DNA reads TGTGCCACCAGCAGAGACACGGTGGGAGAGACCCAGTACTTC. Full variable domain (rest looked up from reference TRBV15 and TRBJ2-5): DAMVIQNPRYQVTQFGKPVTLSCSQTLNHNVMYWYQQKSSQAPKLLFHYYDKDFNNEADTPDNFQSRRPNTSFCFLDIRSPGLGDTAMYLCATSRDTVGETQYFGPGTRLLVL.

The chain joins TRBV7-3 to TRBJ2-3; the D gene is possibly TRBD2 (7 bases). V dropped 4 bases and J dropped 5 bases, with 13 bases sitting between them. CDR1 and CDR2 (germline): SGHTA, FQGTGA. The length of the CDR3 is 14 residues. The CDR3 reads CASSSRGGIDTQYF. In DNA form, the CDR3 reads TGTGCCAGCAGCTCGAGGGGGGGCATAGATACGCAGTATTTT.

The CDR3 DNA reads as TGTGCTAGTGGTTTGTTAGAGGGGGCCACTAATGAAAAACTGTTTTTT. Protein sequence: CASGLLEGATNEKLFF. V is TRBV12-5 and J is TRBJ1-4, with 7 bases aligning to TRBD1. From germline, CDR1 is LGHNT and CDR2 FRNRAP. The CDR3 totals 16 residues. Trimming took 2 bases from V and 2 from J; bases not matched to a gene: 5.

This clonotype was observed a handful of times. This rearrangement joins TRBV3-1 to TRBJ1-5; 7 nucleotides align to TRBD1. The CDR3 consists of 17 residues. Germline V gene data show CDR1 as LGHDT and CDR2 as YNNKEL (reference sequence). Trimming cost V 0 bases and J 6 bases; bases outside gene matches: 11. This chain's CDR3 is CASSQDSGQVTVQPQHF. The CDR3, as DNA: TGTGCCAGCAGCCAAGATTCTGGACAGGTCACGGTTCAGCCCCAGCATTTT.

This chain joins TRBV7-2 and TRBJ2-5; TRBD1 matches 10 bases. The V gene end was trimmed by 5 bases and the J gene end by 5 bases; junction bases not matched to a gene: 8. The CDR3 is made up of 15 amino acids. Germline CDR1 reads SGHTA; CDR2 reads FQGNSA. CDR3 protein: CASSIRGTGEETQYF. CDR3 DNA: TGTGCCAGCAGCATACGAGGGACAGGGGAGGAGACCCAGTACTTC.

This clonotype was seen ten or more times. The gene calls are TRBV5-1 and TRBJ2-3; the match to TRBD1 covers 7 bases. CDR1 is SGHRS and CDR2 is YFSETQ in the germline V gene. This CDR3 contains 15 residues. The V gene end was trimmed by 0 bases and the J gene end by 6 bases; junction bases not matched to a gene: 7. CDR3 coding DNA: TGCGCCAGCAGCTTGGTGGCAGGGGGAAGGGATACGCAGTATTTT. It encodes CASSLVAGGRDTQYF.

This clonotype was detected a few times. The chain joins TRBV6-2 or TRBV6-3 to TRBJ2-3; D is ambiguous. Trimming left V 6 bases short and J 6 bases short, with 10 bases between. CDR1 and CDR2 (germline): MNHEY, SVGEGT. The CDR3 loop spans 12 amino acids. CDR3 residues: CASSNSRDTQYF. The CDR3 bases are TGTGCCAGCAGCAACAGCCGGGATACGCAGTATTTT.

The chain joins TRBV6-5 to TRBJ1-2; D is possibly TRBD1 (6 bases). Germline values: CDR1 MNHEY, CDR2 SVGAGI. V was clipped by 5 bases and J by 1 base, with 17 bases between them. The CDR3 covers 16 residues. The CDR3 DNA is TGTGCCAGCAGTAAGATCCGGGACACTCTTAACTATGGCTACACCTTC. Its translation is CASSKIRDTLNYGYTF.

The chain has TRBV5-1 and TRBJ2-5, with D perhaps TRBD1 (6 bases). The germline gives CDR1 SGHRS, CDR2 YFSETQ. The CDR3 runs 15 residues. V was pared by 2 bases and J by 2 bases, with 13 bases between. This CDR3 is CASSLQGWEQETQYF. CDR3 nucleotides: TGCGCCAGCAGCTTACAGGGCTGGGAGCAAGAGACCCAGTACTTC.

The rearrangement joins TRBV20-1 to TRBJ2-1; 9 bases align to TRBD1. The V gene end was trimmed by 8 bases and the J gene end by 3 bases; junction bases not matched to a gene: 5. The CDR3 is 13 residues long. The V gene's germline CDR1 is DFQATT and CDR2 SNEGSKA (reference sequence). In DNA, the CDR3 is TGCAGTACCGAGGGACAGGGCTACAATGAGCAGTTCTTC. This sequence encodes CSTEGQGYNEQFF.

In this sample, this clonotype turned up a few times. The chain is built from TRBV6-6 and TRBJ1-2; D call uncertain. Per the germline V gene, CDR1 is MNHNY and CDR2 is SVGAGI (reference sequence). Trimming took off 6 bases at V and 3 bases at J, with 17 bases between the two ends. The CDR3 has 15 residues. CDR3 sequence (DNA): TGTGCCAGCAGACTTAACCCGGAGAGGGACTATGGCTACACCTTC. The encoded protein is CASRLNPERDYGYTF.

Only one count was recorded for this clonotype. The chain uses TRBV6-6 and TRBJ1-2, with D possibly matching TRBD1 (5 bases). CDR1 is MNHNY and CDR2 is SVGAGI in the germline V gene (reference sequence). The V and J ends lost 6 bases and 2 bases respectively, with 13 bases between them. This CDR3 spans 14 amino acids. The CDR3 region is CASSEGPANYGYTF. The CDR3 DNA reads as TGTGCCAGCAGCGAGGGACCGGCCAACTATGGCTACACCTTC.

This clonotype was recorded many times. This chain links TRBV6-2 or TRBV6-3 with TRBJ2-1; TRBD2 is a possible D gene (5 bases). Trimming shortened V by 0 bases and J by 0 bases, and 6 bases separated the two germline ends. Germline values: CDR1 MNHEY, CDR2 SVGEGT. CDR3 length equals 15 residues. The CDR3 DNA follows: TGTGCCAGCAGTTACTCTGGGAGCTCCTACAATGAGCAGTTCTTC. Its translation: CASSYSGSSYNEQFF.

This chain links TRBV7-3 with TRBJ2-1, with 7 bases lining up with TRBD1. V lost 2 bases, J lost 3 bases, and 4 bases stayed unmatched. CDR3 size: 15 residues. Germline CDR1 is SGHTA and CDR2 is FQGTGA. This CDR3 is CASSLSGQRYNEQFF. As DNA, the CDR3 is TGTGCCAGCAGCTTATCGGGACAGCGCTACAATGAGCAGTTCTTC. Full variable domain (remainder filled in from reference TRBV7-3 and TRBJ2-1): GAGVSQTPSNKVTEKGKYVELRCDPISGHTALYWYRQSLGQGPEFLIYFQGTGAADDSGLPNDRFFAVRPEGSVSTLKIQRTERGDSAVYLCASSLSGQRYNEQFFGPGTRLTVL.

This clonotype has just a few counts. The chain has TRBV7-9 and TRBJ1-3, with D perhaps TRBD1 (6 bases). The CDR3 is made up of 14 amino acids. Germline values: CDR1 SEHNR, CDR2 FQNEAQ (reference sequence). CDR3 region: CAAPGHETGNTIYF. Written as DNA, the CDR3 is TGTGCGGCGCCGGGACACGAAACGGGAAACACCATATATTTT.

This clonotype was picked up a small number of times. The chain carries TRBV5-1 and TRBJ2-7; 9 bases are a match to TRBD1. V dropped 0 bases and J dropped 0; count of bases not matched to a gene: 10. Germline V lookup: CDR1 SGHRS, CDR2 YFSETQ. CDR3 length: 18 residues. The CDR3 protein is CASSLAPSGTGTSYEQYV. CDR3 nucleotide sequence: TGCGCCAGCAGCTTGGCCCCTTCCGGGACAGGGACCTCCTACGAGCAGTACGTC.

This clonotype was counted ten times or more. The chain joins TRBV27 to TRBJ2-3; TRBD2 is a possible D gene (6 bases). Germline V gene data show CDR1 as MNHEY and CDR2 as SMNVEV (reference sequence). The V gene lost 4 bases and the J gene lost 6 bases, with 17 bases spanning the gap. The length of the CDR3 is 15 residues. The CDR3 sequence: CASSWTGEEMDTQYF. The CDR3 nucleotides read TGTGCCAGCAGTTGGACCGGGGAGGAAATGGATACGCAGTATTTT.

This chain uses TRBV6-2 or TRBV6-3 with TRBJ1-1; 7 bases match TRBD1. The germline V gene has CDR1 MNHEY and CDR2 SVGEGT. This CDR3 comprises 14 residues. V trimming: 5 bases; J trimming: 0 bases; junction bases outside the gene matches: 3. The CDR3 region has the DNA TGTGCCAGCAGTAAGGGGGCGGTGAACACTGAAGCTTTCTTT. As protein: CASSKGAVNTEAFF.

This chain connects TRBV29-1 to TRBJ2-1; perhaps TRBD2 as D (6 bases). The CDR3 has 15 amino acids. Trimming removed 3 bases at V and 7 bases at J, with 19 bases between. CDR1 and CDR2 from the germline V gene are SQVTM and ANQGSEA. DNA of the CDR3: TGCAGCGTTGAGGAGGGCGTCTCGGCGGGGAATGAGCAGTTCTTC. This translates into CSVEEGVSAGNEQFF.